Each of the 3 T cell receptor beta chains below was sequenced from the same sample in a study of shared clonotypes between healthy human individuals. Data came from immunoSEQ multiplex PCR; TCRdb stores just in-frame clones and leaves some out. This sample has millions of clones; about 93% occur once, and the top ten carry roughly 1.8%. CD45RO negativity and positive selection for CCR7 defined naive CD8 cells, a population that excluded terminally differentiated effector memory CD45RA+ cells. The sequencing sample was made of naive CD8+ T cells from PBMCs. The source of these receptors is a man aged 18 to 30 in good health. Some clones in this sample may be carry-over from other donors' samples.

The CDR3 region has the DNA TGTGCCAGCAGTTACTCGGCAGGGGGCACCACTGAAGCTTTCTTT. Protein product: CASSYSAGGTTEAFF. V is TRBV6-5 and J is TRBJ1-1; TRBD1 matches at 8 bases. Germline values: CDR1 MNHEY, CDR2 SVGAGI. Unmatched junction bases numbered 4, after V lost 0 bases and J lost 4 bases. The CDR3 contains 15 residues.

The gene calls are TRBV7-9 and TRBJ1-1; TRBD1 is a possible D gene (5 bases). Germline V CDR1 and CDR2: SEHNR, FQNEAQ (reference sequence). The CDR3 contains 11 residues. CDR3: CSGRMNTEAFF. CDR3 DNA: TGTTCGGGGCGGATGAACACTGAAGCTTTCTTT.

The genes are TRBV27 and TRBJ1-1; a possible D gene is TRBD1 (5 bases). Deletions cut 6 bases from V and 7 bases from J, with 18 bases between. Germline V gives CDR1 MNHEY, CDR2 SMNVEV (reference sequence). The CDR3 runs to 14 residues. The DNA for the CDR3 is TGTGCCAGCAGCCCCCGGGACCCGAGGGGTGAAGCTTTCTTT. This codes for CASSPRDPRGEAFF.